A selection of T cell receptor beta chains follows, all from one sample in a study of shared clonotypes between healthy human individuals. Profiled with immunoSEQ multiplex PCR; TCRdb holds only in-frame clones, not every one. The sample lists about 2.1 million clones, under 95% seen once, with 1.5% to 2% in the top ten. Sequenced: naive CD8+ T cells from PBMCs. The origin of the receptors is a man aged 18-30 years in good health. Some clones in this sample may be carry-over from other donors' samples. Each CDR3 is given with its conserved first and last residue. The order of the fields is clone size, J gene, V gene, D gene, CDR3 length, CDR3 protein, CDR3 DNA. A D gene is named only where the DNA matches it firmly. The listing skips clone size in some rows; elsewhere it reads once, few, many or a size class.

>-|TRBJ2-7|TRBV13|-|13
CASSLGISERLYF
TGTGCCAGCAGCTTAGGCATTTCGGAGAGACTGTACTTC
>-|TRBJ2-4|TRBV28|-|14
CASSFPQQRNIQYF
TGTGCCAGCAGTTTCCCCCAACAGCGAAACATTCAGTACTTC
>-|TRBJ2-3|TRBV19|TRBD1|18
CASSFRDREVSYTDTQYF
TGTGCCAGTAGTTTCCGGGACAGGGAAGTTTCCTACACAGATACGCAGTATTTT
>-|TRBJ2-3|TRBV7-8|TRBD2|15
CASSLKLAATDTQYF
TGTGCCAGCAGCTTAAAGCTAGCGGCGACAGATACGCAGTATTTT
>-|TRBJ2-5|TRBV13|-|14
CASSATGTQETQYF
TGTGCCAGCAGCGCGACAGGGACTCAAGAGACCCAGTACTTC
>-|TRBJ2-7|TRBV18|-|16
CASSPSTRTASYEQYF
TGTGCCAGCTCACCGTCGACGAGGACAGCAAGCTACGAGCAGTACTTC
>-|TRBJ1-2|TRBV9|TRBD1|14
CASSGSTGGDGYTF
TGTGCCAGCAGCGGATCGACAGGGGGGGATGGCTACACCTTC
>-|TRBJ2-7|TRBV28|TRBD1|13
CASRTGADGRQYF
TGTGCCAGCAGGACAGGGGCCGATGGGCGGCAGTACTTC
>-|TRBJ2-7|TRBV27|-|14
CASSSGTGSAEQYF
TGTGCCAGCAGCAGCGGGACAGGTTCTGCCGAGCAGTACTTC
>-|TRBJ2-7|TRBV28|-|14
CASSLRGWGYEQYF
TGTGCCAGCAGTTTACGGGGTTGGGGTTACGAGCAGTACTTC
>-|TRBJ2-5|TRBV4-1|-|14
CASSPGWGQETQYF
TGCGCCAGCAGCCCAGGGTGGGGCCAAGAGACCCAGTACTTC
>-|TRBJ2-7|TRBV6-1|-|13
CASSARHSYEQYF
TGTGCCAGCAGTGCTCGACACTCCTACGAGCAGTACTTC
>-|TRBJ2-2|TRBV4-1|-|16
CASSQDSLGNTGELFF
TGCGCCAGCAGCCAAGATTCACTGGGGAACACCGGGGAGCTGTTTTTT
>-|TRBJ1-4|TRBV30|-|16
CACLGDGFATNEKLFF
TGTGCCTGCCTGGGGGACGGCTTTGCAACTAATGAAAAACTGTTTTTT
>-|TRBJ2-7|TRBV5-6|-|14
CASSNGGGGGEQYF
TGTGCCAGCAGCAACGGAGGGGGAGGAGGCGAGCAGTACTTC
>few|TRBJ1-1|TRBV5-6|-|13
CASSRRTLTEAFF
TGTGCCAGCAGCCGGCGGACTCTCACTGAAGCTTTCTTT
>-|TRBJ1-1|TRBV5-1|TRBD1|15
CASSFTGTAQGEAFF
TGCGCCAGCAGCTTCACCGGGACAGCCCAGGGGGAAGCTTTCTTT
>-|TRBJ2-3|TRBV30|TRBD2|17
CAWSEPWASGRGDTQYF
TGTGCCTGGAGTGAACCCTGGGCTAGCGGGAGGGGAGATACGCAGTATTTT
>-|TRBJ2-5|TRBV4-3|TRBD2|17
CASSQSRGREVVKTQYF
TGCGCCAGCAGCCAGTCTCGGGGGCGGGAGGTTGTAAAGACCCAGTACTTC
>-|TRBJ2-7|TRBV11-2|TRBD1|17
CASSPRTGTSLGHEQYF
TGTGCCAGCAGCCCCAGGACAGGGACCTCTCTTGGCCACGAGCAGTACTTC
>-|TRBJ2-3|TRBV11-3|TRBD2|15
CASSLGTSGIDTQYF
TGTGCCAGCAGCTTAGGGACTAGCGGGATAGATACGCAGTATTTT
>-|TRBJ2-1|TRBV7-6|TRBD2|15
CASSQLAASYNEQFF
TGTGCCAGCAGCCAACTAGCGGCATCCTACAATGAGCAGTTCTTC
>-|TRBJ1-1|TRBV27|-|14
CASRLQTWYTEAFF
TGTGCCAGCAGATTACAGACATGGTACACTGAAGCTTTCTTT
>-|TRBJ1-2|TRBV10-2|-|13
CASGRALSYGYTF
TGCGCCAGCGGGCGGGCTCTGAGCTATGGCTACACCTTC
>-|TRBJ1-2|TRBV7-9|TRBD1|15
CASSRKGALGYGYTF
TGTGCCAGCAGCCGTAAGGGGGCGCTGGGCTATGGCTACACCTTC
>-|TRBJ2-7|TRBV21-1|-|15
CASSKGGLAPYEQYF
TGTGCCAGCAGCAAAGGGGGACTAGCTCCCTACGAGCAGTACTTC
>-|TRBJ2-7|TRBV11-3|-|13
CASSLRPPDEQYF
TGTGCCAGCAGCTTACGCCCCCCGGACGAGCAGTACTTC
>-|TRBJ1-2|TRBV14|-|12
CASSQDPYGYTF
TGTGCCAGCAGCCAAGACCCGTATGGCTACACCTTC
>-|TRBJ2-1|TRBV7-9|TRBD2|15
CASSYMTSGSNEQFF
TGTGCCAGCAGCTATATGACTAGCGGGAGTAATGAGCAGTTCTTC
>-|TRBJ2-7|TRBV18|-|17
CARPSTGQGPKGYEQYF
TGTGCCAGGCCTTCTACAGGGCAGGGCCCGAAGGGGTACGAGCAGTACTTC
>-|TRBJ2-3|TRBV5-1|-|15
CASSPRDGSTDTQYF
TGCGCCAGCAGCCCACGGGACGGAAGCACAGATACGCAGTATTTT
>-|TRBJ2-7|TRBV9|TRBD2|14
CASSGTSGPLEQYF
TGTGCCAGCAGCGGGACTAGCGGGCCCTTGGAGCAGTACTTC
>-|TRBJ2-1|TRBV28|TRBD2|19
CASSRLGLAGGESYNEQFF
TGTGCCAGCAGTCGGTTGGGACTAGCGGGAGGGGAGTCCTACAATGAGCAGTTCTTC
>-|TRBJ2-3|TRBV6-1|-|16
CASSARAGLSTDTQYF
TGTGCCAGCAGTGCTAGGGCGGGGCTTAGCACAGATACGCAGTATTTT
>-|TRBJ2-1|TRBV5-1|-|12
CASSFTGNEQFF
TGCGCCAGCAGCTTTACAGGGAATGAGCAGTTCTTC
>-|TRBJ1-3|TRBV19|-|11
CATRSGNTIYF
TGTGCCACCCGGTCTGGAAACACCATATATTTT
>-|TRBJ2-1|TRBV27|-|12
CASSYSGDEQFF
TGTGCCAGCAGTTATTCCGGTGATGAGCAGTTCTTC
>-|TRBJ1-1|TRBV30|TRBD1|13
CAYTDRAVTEAFF
TGTGCCTACACGGACAGGGCGGTCACTGAAGCTTTCTTT
>-|TRBJ2-5|TRBV27|TRBD2|16
CASSVWTSGIQETQYF
TGTGCCAGCAGTGTGTGGACTAGCGGGATCCAAGAGACCCAGTACTTC
>-|TRBJ2-3|TRBV30|-|18
CAWTHRIPQELGTDTQYF
TGTGCCTGGACCCACCGTATCCCCCAGGAGTTGGGCACAGATACGCAGTATTTT
>-|TRBJ1-1|TRBV6-1|-|15
CASSEGEAPNTEAFF
TGTGCCAGCAGTGAAGGGGAGGCCCCGAACACTGAAGCTTTCTTT
>-|TRBJ2-3|TRBV4-1|-|15
CASSPGLKGTDTQYF
TGCGCCAGCAGCCCCGGACTAAAGGGGACAGATACGCAGTATTTT
>-|TRBJ2-7|TRBV7-8|TRBD1|16
CASSPRLGQGPYEQYF
TGTGCCAGCAGCCCCCGGTTGGGACAGGGACCCTACGAGCAGTACTTC
>-|TRBJ2-5|TRBV29-1|-|14
CSVPPGSPGETQYF
TGCAGCGTTCCCCCCGGGTCTCCGGGGGAGACCCAGTACTTC
>once|TRBJ2-1|TRBV9|-|14
CASSSKEPYNEQFF
TGTGCCAGCAGCTCCAAGGAACCTTACAATGAGCAGTTCTTC
>-|TRBJ2-7|TRBV27|-|15
CASSPDGQIGDEQYF
TGTGCCAGCAGTCCCGATGGACAAATCGGAGACGAGCAGTACTTC
>-|TRBJ1-2|TRBV6-1|TRBD1|13
CASSDYRGLGYTF
TGTGCCAGCAGTGATTACAGGGGGCTGGGCTACACCTTC
>-|TRBJ1-1|TRBV5-1|-|17
CASSLAERETPNTEAFF
TGCGCCAGCAGCTTGGCCGAACGAGAGACACCGAACACTGAAGCTTTCTTT
>-|TRBJ2-7|TRBV19|TRBD2|14
CASSILGGRHEQYF
TGTGCCAGTAGTATTTTGGGGGGGAGGCACGAGCAGTACTTC
>-|TRBJ2-1|TRBV18|TRBD2|15
CASSPARGRANEQFF
TGTGCCAGCTCACCAGCTCGCGGGAGGGCCAATGAGCAGTTCTTC
>-|TRBJ1-2|TRBV5-6|TRBD1|14
CASSADRSYYGYTF
TGTGCCAGCAGCGCGGACAGGTCCTACTATGGCTACACCTTC
>-|TRBJ2-3|TRBV7-6|-|15
CASSLDRFSTDTQYF
TGTGCCAGCAGCTTAGACAGATTTAGCACAGATACGCAGTATTTT
>-|TRBJ2-7|TRBV9|-|14
CASSEGRAGYEQYF
TGTGCCAGCAGCGAAGGCCGGGCCGGGTACGAGCAGTACTTC
>-|TRBJ2-7|TRBV27|-|14
CASSLGGQSYEQYF
TGTGCCAGCAGTCTGGGGGGACAGTCCTACGAGCAGTACTTC
>-|TRBJ2-7|TRBV7-9|-|15
CASSLGPRHSYEQYF
TGTGCCAGCAGCTTAGGGCCCAGGCACTCCTACGAGCAGTACTTC
>-|TRBJ2-3|TRBV7-2|-|14
CASSLVGSTDTQYF
TGTGCCAGCAGCTTAGTAGGGAGCACAGATACGCAGTATTTT
>-|TRBJ2-7|TRBV28|-|13
CASSSFPYGEQYF
TGTGCCAGCAGTTCCTTCCCCTACGGCGAGCAGTACTTC
>-|TRBJ2-1|TRBV7-9|TRBD2|11
CASSLERGKFF
TGTGCCAGCAGCTTAGAGCGGGGGAAGTTCTTC